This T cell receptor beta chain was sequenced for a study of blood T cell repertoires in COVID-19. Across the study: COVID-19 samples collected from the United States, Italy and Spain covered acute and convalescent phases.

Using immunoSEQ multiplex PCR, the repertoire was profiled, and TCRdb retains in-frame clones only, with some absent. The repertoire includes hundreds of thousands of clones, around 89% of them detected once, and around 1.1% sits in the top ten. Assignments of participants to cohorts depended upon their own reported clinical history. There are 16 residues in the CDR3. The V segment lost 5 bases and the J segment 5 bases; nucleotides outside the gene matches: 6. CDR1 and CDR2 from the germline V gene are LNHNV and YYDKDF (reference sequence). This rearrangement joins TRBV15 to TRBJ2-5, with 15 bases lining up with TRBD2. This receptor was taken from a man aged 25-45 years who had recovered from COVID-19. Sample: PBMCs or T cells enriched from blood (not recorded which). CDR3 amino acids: CATSSWTSGRGETQYF. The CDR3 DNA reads TGTGCCACCAGCTCTTGGACTAGCGGGAGGGGGGAGACCCAGTACTTC.